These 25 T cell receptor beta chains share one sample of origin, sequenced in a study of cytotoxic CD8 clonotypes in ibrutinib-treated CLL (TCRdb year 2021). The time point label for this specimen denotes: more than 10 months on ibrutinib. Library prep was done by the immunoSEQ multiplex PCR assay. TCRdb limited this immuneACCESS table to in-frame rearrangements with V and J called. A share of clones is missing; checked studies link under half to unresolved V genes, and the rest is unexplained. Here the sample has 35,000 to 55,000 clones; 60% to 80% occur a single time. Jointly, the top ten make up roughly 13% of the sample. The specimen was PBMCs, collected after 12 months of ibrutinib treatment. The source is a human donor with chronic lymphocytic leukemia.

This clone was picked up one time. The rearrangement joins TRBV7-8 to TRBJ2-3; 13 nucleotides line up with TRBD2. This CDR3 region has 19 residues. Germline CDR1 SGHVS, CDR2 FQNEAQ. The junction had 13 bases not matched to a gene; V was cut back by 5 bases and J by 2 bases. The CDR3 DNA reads TGTGCCAGCAGCCACCGACTAGCGGGAGGCAGAGGACTCACAGATACGCAGTATTTT. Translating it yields CASSHRLAGGRGLTDTQYF.

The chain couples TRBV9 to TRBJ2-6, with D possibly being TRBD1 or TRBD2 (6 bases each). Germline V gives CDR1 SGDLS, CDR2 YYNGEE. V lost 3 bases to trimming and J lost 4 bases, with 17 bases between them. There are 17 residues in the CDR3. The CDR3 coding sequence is TGTGCCAGCAGCGCAAGGGGGGCCCATTGGGGGGCCAACGTCCTGACTTTC. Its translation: CASSARGAHWGANVLTF.

The CDR3 is CASSLDRAPYNEQFF. The DNA of the CDR3 is TGTGCCAGCAGCCTAGACAGGGCCCCTTACAATGAGCAGTTCTTC. The rearrangement links TRBV6-1 to TRBJ2-1; 7 nucleotides align to TRBD1. J was trimmed by 4 bases and V by 6 bases; bases with no gene match: 9. This CDR3 comprises 15 residues. Germline CDR1 MNHNS, CDR2 SASEGT.

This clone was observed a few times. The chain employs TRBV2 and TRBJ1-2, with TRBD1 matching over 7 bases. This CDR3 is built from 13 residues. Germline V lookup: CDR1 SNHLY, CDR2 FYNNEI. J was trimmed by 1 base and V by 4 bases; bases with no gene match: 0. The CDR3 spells CASSGQGNYGYTF. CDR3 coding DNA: TGTGCCAGCAGTGGACAGGGTAACTATGGCTACACCTTC.

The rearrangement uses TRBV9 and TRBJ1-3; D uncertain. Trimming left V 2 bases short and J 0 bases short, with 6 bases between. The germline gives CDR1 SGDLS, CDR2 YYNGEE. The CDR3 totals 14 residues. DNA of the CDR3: TGTGCCAGCAGCGTTAGTGTCTCTGGAAACACCATATATTTT. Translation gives CASSVSVSGNTIYF.

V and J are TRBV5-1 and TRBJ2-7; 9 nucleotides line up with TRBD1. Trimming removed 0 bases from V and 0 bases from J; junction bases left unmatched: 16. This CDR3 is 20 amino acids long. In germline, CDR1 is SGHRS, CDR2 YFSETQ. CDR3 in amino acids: CASSLGPTGGGGLSSYEQYF. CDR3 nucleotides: TGCGCCAGCAGCTTGGGTCCCACAGGGGGCGGGGGTTTGAGCTCCTACGAGCAGTACTTC.

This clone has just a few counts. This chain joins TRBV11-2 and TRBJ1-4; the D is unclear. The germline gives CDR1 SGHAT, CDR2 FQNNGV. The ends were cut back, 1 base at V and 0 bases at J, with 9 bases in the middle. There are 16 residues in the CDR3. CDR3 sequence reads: CASSLALRTTNEKLFF. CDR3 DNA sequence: TGTGCCAGCAGCTTAGCCCTACGGACAACTAATGAAAAACTGTTTTTT.

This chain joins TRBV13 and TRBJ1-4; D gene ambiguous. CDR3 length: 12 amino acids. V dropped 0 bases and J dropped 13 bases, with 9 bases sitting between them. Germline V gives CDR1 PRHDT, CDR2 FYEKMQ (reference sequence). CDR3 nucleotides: TGTGCCAGCAGCTTAGGTTCAAATGGACTGTTTTTT. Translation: CASSLGSNGLFF.

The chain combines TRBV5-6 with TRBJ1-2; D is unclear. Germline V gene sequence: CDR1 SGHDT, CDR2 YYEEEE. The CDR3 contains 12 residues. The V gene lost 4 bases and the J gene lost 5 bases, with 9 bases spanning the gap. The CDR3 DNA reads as TGTGCCAGCAGCGTGGTCGCGTATGGCTACACCTTC. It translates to CASSVVAYGYTF.

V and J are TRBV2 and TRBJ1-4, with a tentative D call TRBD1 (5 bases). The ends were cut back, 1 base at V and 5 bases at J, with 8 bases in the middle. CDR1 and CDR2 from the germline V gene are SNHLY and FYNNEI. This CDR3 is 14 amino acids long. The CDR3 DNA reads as TGTGCCAGCAGTGAAGTGCGGGGGAATGAAAAACTGTTTTTT. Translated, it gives CASSEVRGNEKLFF.

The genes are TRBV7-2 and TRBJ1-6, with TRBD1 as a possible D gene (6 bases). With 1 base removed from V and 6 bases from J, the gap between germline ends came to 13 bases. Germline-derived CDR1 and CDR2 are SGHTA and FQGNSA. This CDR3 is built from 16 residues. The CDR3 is CASSLVGGAGNSPLHF. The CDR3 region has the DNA TGTGCCAGCAGCTTAGTTGGGGGCGCGGGTAATTCACCCCTCCACTTT. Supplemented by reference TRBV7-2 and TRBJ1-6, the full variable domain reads GAGVSQSPSNKVTEKGKDVELRCDPISGHTALYWYRQSLGQGLEFLIYFQGNSAPDKSGLPSDRFSAERTGGSVSTLTIQRTQQEDSAVYLCASSLVGGAGNSPLHFGNGTRLTVT.

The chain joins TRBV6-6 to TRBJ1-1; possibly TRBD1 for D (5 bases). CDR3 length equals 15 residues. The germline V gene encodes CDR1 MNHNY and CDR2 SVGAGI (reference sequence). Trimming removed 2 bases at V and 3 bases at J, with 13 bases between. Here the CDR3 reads CASSYVAGSDTEAFF. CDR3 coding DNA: TGTGCCAGCAGTTACGTAGCAGGGAGTGACACTGAAGCTTTCTTT.

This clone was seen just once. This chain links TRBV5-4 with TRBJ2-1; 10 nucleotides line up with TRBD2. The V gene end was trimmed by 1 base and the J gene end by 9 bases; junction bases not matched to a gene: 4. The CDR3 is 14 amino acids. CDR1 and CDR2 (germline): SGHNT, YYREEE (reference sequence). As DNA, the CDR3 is TGTGCCAGCAGCTTGATAGCGGGGGGCATTGAGCAGTTCTTC. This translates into CASSLIAGGIEQFF.

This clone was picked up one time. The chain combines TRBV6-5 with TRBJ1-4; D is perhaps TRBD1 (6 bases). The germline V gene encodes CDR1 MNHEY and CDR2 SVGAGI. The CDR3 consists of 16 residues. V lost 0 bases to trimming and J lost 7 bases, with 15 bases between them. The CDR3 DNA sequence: TGTGCCAGCAGTTACTCGAAGGCGTTGGGGGCTGAAAAACTGTTTTTT. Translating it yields CASSYSKALGAEKLFF.

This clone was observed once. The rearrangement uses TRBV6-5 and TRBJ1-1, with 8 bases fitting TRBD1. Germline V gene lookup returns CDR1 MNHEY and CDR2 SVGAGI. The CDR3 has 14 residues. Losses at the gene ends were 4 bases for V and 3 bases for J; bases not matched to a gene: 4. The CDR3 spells CASSFDRGHTEAFF. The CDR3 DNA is TGTGCCAGCAGTTTCGACAGGGGTCACACTGAAGCTTTCTTT.

CDR3 DNA sequence: TGTGCCAGCTACGGGAGGGAGCCAGGGCGGTATGAAAAACTGTTTTTT. Translation: CASYGREPGRYEKLFF. The J gene is TRBJ1-4, the V gene TRBV2, with a possible D match to TRBD1 (5 bases). CDR3 length: 16 amino acids. The V and J ends lost 8 bases and 6 bases respectively, with 22 bases between them. Germline lookup yields CDR1 SNHLY and CDR2 FYNNEI.

This CDR3 is CASSLDSQSYNEQFF. The CDR3 nucleotides read TGTGCCAGCAGCTTGGACAGCCAGTCCTACAATGAGCAGTTCTTC. The rearrangement joins TRBV11-3 to TRBJ2-1, with D maybe TRBD1 (6 bases). V was pared by 3 bases and J by 1 base, with 10 bases between. CDR1 SGHNT and CDR2 YENEEA come from the germline V gene. This CDR3 has 15 residues.

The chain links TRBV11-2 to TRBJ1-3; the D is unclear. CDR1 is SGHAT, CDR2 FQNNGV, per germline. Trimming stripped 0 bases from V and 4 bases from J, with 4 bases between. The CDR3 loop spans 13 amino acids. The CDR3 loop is CASSLESGNTIYF. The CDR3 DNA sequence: TGTGCCAGCAGCTTAGAATCAGGAAACACCATATATTTT.

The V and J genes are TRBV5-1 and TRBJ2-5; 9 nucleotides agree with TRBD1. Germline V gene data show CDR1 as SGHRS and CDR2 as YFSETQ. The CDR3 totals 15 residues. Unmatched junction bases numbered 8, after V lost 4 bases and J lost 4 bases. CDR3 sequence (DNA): TGCGCCAGCAGCGGGGGGACAGGGAAGTTAGAGACCCAGTACTTC. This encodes CASSGGTGKLETQYF.

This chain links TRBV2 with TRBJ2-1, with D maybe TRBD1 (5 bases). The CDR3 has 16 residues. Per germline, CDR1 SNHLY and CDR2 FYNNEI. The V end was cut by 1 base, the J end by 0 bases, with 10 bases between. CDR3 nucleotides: TGTGCCAGCAGTGAAGGGGGCCCAAGCTCCTACAATGAGCAGTTCTTC. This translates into CASSEGGPSSYNEQFF.

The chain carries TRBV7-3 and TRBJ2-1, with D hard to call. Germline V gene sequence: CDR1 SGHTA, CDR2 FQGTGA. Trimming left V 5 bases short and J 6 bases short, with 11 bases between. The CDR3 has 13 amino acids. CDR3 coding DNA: TGTGCCAGCAGCCCCCTGGCCGGCAATGAGCAGTTCTTC. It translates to CASSPLAGNEQFF.

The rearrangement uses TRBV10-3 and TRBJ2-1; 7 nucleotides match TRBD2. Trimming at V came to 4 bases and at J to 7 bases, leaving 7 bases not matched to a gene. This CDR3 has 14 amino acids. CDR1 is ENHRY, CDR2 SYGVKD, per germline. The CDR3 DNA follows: TGTGCCATCAGTGTTGGTGGGACTATAAATGAGCAGTTCTTC. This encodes CAISVGGTINEQFF.

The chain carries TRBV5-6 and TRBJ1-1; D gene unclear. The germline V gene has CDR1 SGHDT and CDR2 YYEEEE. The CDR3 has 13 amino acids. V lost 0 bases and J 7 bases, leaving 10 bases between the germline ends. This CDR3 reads CASSLAPVVEAFF. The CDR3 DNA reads TGTGCCAGCAGCTTGGCTCCAGTCGTTGAAGCTTTCTTT. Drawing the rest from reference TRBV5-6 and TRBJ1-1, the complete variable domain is DAGVTQSPTHLIKTRGQQVTLRCSPKSGHDTVSWYQQALGQGPQFIFQYYEEEERQRGNFPDRFSGHQFPNYSSELNVNALLLGDSALYLCASSLAPVVEAFFGQGTRLTVV.

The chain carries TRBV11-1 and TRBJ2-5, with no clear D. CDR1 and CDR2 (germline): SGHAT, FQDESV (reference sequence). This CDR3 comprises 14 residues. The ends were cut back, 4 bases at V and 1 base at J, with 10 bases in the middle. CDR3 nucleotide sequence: TGTGCCAGCAGCTCTCCAGGCAGCCAAGAGACCCAGTACTTC. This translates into CASSSPGSQETQYF.

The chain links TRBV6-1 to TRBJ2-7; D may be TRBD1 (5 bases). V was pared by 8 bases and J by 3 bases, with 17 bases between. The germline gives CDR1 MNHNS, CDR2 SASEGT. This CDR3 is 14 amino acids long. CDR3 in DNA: TGTGCCAGCGATCTAACAGGAGAGGTCTACGAGCAGTACTTC. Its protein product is CASDLTGEVYEQYF.